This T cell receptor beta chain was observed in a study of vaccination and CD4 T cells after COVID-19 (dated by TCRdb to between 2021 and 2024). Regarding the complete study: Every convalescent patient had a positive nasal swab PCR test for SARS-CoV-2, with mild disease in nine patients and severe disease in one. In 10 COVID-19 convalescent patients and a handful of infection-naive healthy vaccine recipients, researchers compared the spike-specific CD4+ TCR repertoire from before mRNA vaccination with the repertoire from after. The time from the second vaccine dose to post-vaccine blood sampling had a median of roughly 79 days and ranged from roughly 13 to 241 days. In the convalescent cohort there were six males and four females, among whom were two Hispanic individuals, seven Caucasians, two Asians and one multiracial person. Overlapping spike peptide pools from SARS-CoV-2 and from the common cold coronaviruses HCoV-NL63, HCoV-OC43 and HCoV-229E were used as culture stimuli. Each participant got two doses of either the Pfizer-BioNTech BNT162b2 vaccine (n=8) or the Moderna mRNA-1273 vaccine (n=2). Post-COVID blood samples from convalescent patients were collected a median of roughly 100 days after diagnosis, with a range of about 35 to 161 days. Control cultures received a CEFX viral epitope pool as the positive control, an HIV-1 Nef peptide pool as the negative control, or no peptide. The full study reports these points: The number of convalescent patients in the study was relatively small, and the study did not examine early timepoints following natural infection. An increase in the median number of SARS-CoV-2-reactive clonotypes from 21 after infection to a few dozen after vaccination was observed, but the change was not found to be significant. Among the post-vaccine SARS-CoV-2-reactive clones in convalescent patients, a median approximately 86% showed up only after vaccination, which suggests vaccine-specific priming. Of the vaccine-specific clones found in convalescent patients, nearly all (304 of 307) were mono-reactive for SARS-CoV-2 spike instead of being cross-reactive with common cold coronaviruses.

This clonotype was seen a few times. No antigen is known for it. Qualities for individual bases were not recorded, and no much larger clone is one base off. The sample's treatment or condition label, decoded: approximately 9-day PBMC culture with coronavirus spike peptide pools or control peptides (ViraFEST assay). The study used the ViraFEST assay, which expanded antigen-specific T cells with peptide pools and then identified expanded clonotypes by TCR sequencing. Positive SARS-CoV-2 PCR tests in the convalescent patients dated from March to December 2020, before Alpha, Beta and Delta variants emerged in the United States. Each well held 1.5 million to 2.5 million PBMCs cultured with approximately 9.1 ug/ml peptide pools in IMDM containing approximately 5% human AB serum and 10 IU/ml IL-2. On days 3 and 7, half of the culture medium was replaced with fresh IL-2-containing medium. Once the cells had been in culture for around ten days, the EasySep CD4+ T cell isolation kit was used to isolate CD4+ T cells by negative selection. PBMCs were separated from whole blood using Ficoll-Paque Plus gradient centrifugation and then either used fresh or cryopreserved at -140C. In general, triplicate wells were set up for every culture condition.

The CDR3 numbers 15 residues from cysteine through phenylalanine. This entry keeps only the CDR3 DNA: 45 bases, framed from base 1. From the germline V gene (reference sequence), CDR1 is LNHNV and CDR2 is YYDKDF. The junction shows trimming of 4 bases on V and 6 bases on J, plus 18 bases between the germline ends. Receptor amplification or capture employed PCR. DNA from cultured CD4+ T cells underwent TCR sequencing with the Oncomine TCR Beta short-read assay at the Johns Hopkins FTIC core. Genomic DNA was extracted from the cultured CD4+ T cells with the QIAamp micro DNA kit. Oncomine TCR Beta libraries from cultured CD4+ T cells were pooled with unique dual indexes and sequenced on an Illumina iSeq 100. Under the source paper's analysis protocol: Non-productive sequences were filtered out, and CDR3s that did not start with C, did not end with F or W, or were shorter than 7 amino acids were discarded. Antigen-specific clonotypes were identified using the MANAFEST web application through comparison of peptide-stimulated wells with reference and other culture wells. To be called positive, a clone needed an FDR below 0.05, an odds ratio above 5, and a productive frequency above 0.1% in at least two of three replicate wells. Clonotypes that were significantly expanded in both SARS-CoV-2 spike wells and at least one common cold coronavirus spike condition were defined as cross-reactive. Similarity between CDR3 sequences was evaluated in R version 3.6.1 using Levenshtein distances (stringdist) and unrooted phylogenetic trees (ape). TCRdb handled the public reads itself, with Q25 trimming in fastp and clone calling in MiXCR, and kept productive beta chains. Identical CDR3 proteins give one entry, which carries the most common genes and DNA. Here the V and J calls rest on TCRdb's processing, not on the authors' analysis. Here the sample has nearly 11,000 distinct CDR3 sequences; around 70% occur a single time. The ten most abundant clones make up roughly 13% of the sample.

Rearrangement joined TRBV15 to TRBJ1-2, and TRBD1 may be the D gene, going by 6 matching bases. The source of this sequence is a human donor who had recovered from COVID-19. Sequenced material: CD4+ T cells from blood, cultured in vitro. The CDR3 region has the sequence CATSNGAGTKNGYTF. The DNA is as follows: TGTGCCACCAGCAATGGCGCGGGGACAAAGAATGGCTACACCTTC. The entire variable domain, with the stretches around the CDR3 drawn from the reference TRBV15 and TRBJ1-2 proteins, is DAMVIQNPRYQVTQFGKPVTLSCSQTLNHNVMYWYQQKSSQAPKLLFHYYDKDFNNEADTPDNFQSRRPNTSFCFLDIRSPGLGDTAMYLCATSNGAGTKNGYTFGSGTRLTVV.